These 31 T cell receptor beta chains were sequenced from one sample in a study of cytomegalovirus exposure and HLA in healthy donors. PCR primers comprised 60 Vbeta and 13 Jbeta primers. Data came from immunoSEQ multiplex PCR; TCRdb stores just in-frame clones and leaves some out. The sample yields about 140,000 clones, more than 60% seen once. Sequencing was carried out using PBMCs. The receptors shown here come from a woman in her fifties or sixties in good health and CMV-seronegative.

The V gene is TRBV7-2, the J gene TRBJ2-5; D unclear. V lost 5 bases to trimming and J lost 5 bases, with 18 bases between them. CDR3 length: 15 residues. Germline V gene data show CDR1 as SGHTA and CDR2 as FQGNSA. The CDR3 DNA reads TGTGCCAGCAGCCCCCTATGGAGAAGTGGGGAGACCCAGTACTTC. Its translation: CASSPLWRSGETQYF. The full variable domain, rest sourced from reference TRBV7-2 and TRBJ2-5, is GAGVSQSPSNKVTEKGKDVELRCDPISGHTALYWYRQSLGQGLEFLIYFQGNSAPDKSGLPSDRFSAERTGGSVSTLTIQRTQQEDSAVYLCASSPLWRSGETQYFGPGTRLLVL.

The chain recombines TRBV7-2 with TRBJ2-5; D unclear. This CDR3 comprises 13 residues. Deletions cut 2 bases from V and 11 bases from J, with 15 bases between. Germline CDR1 is SGHTA and CDR2 is FQGNSA. This CDR3 is CASSLTGPPEQYF. The DNA for the CDR3 is TGTGCCAGCAGCTTAACTGGGCCGCCAGAGCAGTACTTC.

This chain links TRBV6-1 with TRBJ2-1; D is possibly TRBD2 (6 bases). Germline V gives CDR1 MNHNS, CDR2 SASEGT. Trimming cost V 1 base and J 7 bases, with 20 bases left between them. The CDR3 has 17 residues. As DNA, the CDR3 is TGTGCCAGCAGTGAAGTTTTTGGGCTAGCGCCGGGGAATGAGCAGTTCTTC. Translated, it gives CASSEVFGLAPGNEQFF.

This clone has just a few counts. The chain is built from TRBV5-1 and TRBJ2-3, with 8 bases aligning to TRBD2. The CDR3 loop spans 15 amino acids. CDR1 SGHRS and CDR2 YFSETQ come from the germline V gene. V lost 3 bases to trimming and J lost 4 bases; unmatched junction nucleotides: 7. Here the CDR3 DNA reads TGCGCCAGCAGCTCCATAGCGGGGTTCGCAGATACGCAGTATTTT. Residues: CASSSIAGFADTQYF.

The CDR3 bases are TGTGCCAGCAGCCATCAGGGGGCTGACTATAATTCACCCCTCCACTTT. It encodes CASSHQGADYNSPLHF. The genes are TRBV11-1 and TRBJ1-6; 8 positions agree with TRBD1. There are 16 residues in the CDR3. Losses at the gene ends were 5 bases for V and 3 bases for J; bases not matched to a gene: 6. Germline V gene sequence: CDR1 SGHAT, CDR2 FQDESV (reference sequence).

V is TRBV6-5 and J is TRBJ1-2, with D possibly TRBD1 on 5 matching bases. The CDR3 consists of 15 residues. Germline-derived CDR1 and CDR2 are MNHEY and SVGAGI. The V end was cut by 5 bases, the J end by 2 bases, with 15 bases between. CDR3 sequence reads: CASSAGDGNNYGYTF. CDR3 DNA sequence: TGTGCCAGCAGTGCGGGGGACGGTAACAACTATGGCTACACCTTC.

This clone showed up just a few times. In DNA, the CDR3 is TGTGCCAGCGGGCGGGACGGAGGGAATGAAAAACTGTTTTTT. Translated, it gives CASGRDGGNEKLFF. The rearrangement links TRBV2 to TRBJ1-4; TRBD1 is a possible D gene (5 bases). The ends were cut back, 8 bases at V and 5 bases at J, with 15 bases in the middle. This CDR3 is built from 14 residues. Germline V gene data show CDR1 as SNHLY and CDR2 as FYNNEI.

This clone was seen a handful of times. This chain uses TRBV6-1 with TRBJ1-1, with TRBD1 matching 10 bases. Germline V gene lookup returns CDR1 MNHNS and CDR2 SASEGT. CDR3 length: 14 residues. The V gene end was trimmed by 6 bases and the J gene end by 7 bases; junction bases not matched to a gene: 8. The chain's CDR3 is CASSVDRGRDEAFF. As DNA, the CDR3 is TGTGCCAGCAGCGTCGACAGGGGGCGGGATGAAGCTTTCTTT.

This clone was seen only a few times. The chain has TRBV19 and TRBJ1-5; TRBD1 aligns across 10 bases. The CDR3 loop spans 15 amino acids. V trimming: 4 bases; J trimming: 2 bases; junction bases outside the gene matches: 2. Germline V gene data show CDR1 as LNHDA and CDR2 as SQIVND (reference sequence). The CDR3 loop reads CASSTGTGGNQPQHF. As DNA, the CDR3 is TGTGCCAGTAGTACCGGGACAGGGGGCAATCAGCCCCAGCATTTT.

This clone was counted once. At one of its ends the junction is not consistent with the germline gene, which may arise from a read error. This CDR3 is also generated by other DNA sequences in the sample. The chain has TRBV27 and TRBJ2-3; 10 positions agree with TRBD1. CDR1 MNHEY and CDR2 SMNVEV come from the germline V gene (reference sequence). The CDR3 runs 12 residues. The CDR3 is CASRTGGDTQYF. CDR3 nucleotide sequence: TGCGCCAGCAGGACAGGGGGAGATACGCAGTATTTT.

The V and J genes are TRBV5-1 and TRBJ2-7, with 7 bases lining up with TRBD1. Germline-derived CDR1 and CDR2 are SGHRS and YFSETQ. The CDR3 covers 12 residues. The J segment lost 5 bases and the V segment lost 4 bases, leaving 3 bases of the junction unmatched. Here the CDR3 reads CASSKDRDEQYF. The CDR3 coding sequence is TGCGCCAGCAGCAAAGACAGGGACGAGCAGTACTTC.

CDR3 in amino acids: CASSETGGVLNSPLHF. Written as DNA, the CDR3 is TGTGCCAGTAGTGAGACAGGGGGAGTGTTGAATTCACCCCTCCACTTT. The chain carries TRBV19 and TRBJ1-6; 9 bases are shared with TRBD1. There are 16 residues in the CDR3. CDR1 LNHDA and CDR2 SQIVND come from the germline V gene (reference sequence). Germline trimming cut 5 bases from V and 7 bases from J; bases unmatched to any gene: 9.

CDR3 nucleotides: TGTGCCAGCAGCGTAGACCCGGGAAAACACTATGGCTACACCTTC. This encodes CASSVDPGKHYGYTF. The chain combines TRBV9 with TRBJ1-2; no reliable D call. CDR1 and CDR2 (germline): SGDLS, YYNGEE. The CDR3 spans 15 residues. V was clipped by 0 bases and J by 3 bases, with 12 bases between them. Filled out from reference TRBV9 and TRBJ1-2, the complete variable domain reads DSGVTQTPKHLITATGQRVTLRCSPRSGDLSVYWYQQSLDQGLQFLIQYYNGEERAKGNILERFSAQQFPDLHSELNLSSLELGDSALYFCASSVDPGKHYGYTFGSGTRLTVV.

The rearrangement joins TRBV2 to TRBJ1-1, with TRBD1 as a possible D gene (5 bases). Germline V gives CDR1 SNHLY, CDR2 FYNNEI. V was shortened by 6 bases and J by 7 bases, with 9 bases between the two germline ends. The CDR3 extends over 11 amino acids. This chain's CDR3 is CASSLGGEAFF. Here the CDR3 DNA reads TGTGCCAGCAGCCTCGGGGGTGAAGCTTTCTTT. The whole variable domain, filled in from reference TRBV2 and TRBJ1-1, reads EPEVTQTPSHQVTQMGQEVILRCVPISNHLYFYWYRQILGQKVEFLVSFYNNEISEKSEIFDDQFSVERPDGSNFTLKIRSTKLEDSAMYFCASSLGGEAFFGQGTRLTVV.

This clone was seen a single time. CDR3 bases: TGCGCCAGCAGCCAAGATCGGGGGGACCACGAGCAGTACTTC. Residues: CASSQDRGDHEQYF. V usage is TRBV4-1 and J usage is TRBJ2-7; 7 nucleotides align to TRBD2. Germline CDR1 is MGHRA and CDR2 is YSYEKL. J lost 5 bases, V lost 0 bases, and 4 bases had no gene match. The CDR3 is 14 amino acids.

The chain couples TRBV11-3 to TRBJ1-1, with D unresolved. Trimming removed 3 bases from V and 1 base from J, with 6 bases in between. This CDR3 region has 13 residues. The germline V gene encodes CDR1 SGHNT and CDR2 YENEEA. The CDR3 sequence: CASSFGRNTEAFF. The CDR3 DNA is TGTGCCAGCAGCTTTGGCAGGAACACTGAAGCTTTCTTT.

This clone was counted between two and nine times. CDR3: CASSPGQPEQFF. The CDR3 nucleotides are TGTGCCAGCAGCCCGGGACAGCCTGAGCAGTTCTTC. This chain joins TRBV5-4 and TRBJ2-1; 7 nucleotides match TRBD1. CDR3 length: 12 residues. Trimming cost V 4 bases and J 9 bases; bases outside gene matches: 4. Germline V gene sequence: CDR1 SGHNT, CDR2 YYREEE (reference sequence). Drawing the rest from reference TRBV5-4 and TRBJ2-1, the complete variable domain is ETGVTQSPTHLIKTRGQQVTLRCSSQSGHNTVSWYQQALGQGPQFIFQYYREEENGRGNFPPRFSGLQFPNYSSELNVNALELDDSALYLCASSPGQPEQFFGPGTRLTVL.

The CDR3 sequence is CASRYPSKSGYTF. The CDR3 DNA sequence: TGTGCCAGTAGATACCCAAGTAAGAGTGGCTACACCTTC. The chain carries TRBV19 and TRBJ1-2; D unresolved. V was clipped by 6 bases and J by 7 bases, with 15 bases between them. The CDR3 is made up of 13 amino acids. Germline CDR1 reads LNHDA; CDR2 reads SQIVND (reference sequence). The full variable domain, with the rest looked up from reference TRBV19 and TRBJ1-2, is DGGITQSPKYLFRKEGQNVTLSCEQNLNHDAMYWYRQDPGQGLRLIYYSQIVNDFQKGDIAEGYSVSREKKESFPLTVTSAQKNPTAFYLCASRYPSKSGYTFGSGTRLTVV.

This chain links TRBV4-3 with TRBJ2-5, with TRBD2 matching 9 bases. Matching the DNA end better, TRBJ2-7 makes the J call doubtful. The CDR3 spans 17 residues. Germline CDR1 reads LGHNA; CDR2 reads YSLEER. CDR3 DNA sequence: TGCGCCAGCAGCCAAGATCCTAGCGGGGCCAGCTCCTACGAGCAGTACTTC. This gives the protein CASSQDPSGASSYEQYF.

The chain is built from TRBV7-2 and TRBJ1-2, with D perhaps TRBD1 (5 bases). Trimming took 1 base from V and 4 from J, leaving 10 bases between them. Germline V gene lookup returns CDR1 SGHTA and CDR2 FQGNSA. CDR3 length equals 14 residues. Written as DNA, the CDR3 is TGTGCCAGCAGCTTAGGGGGGGTTAGCTATGGCTACACCTTC. Protein product: CASSLGGVSYGYTF. The complete variable domain, with remaining parts taken from reference TRBV7-2 and TRBJ1-2, reads GAGVSQSPSNKVTEKGKDVELRCDPISGHTALYWYRQSLGQGLEFLIYFQGNSAPDKSGLPSDRFSAERTGGSVSTLTIQRTQQEDSAVYLCASSLGGVSYGYTFGSGTRLTVV.

The chain uses TRBV9 and TRBJ1-2; no definite D call. The CDR3 loop spans 11 amino acids. V lost 4 bases to trimming and J lost 7 bases, with 8 bases between them. CDR1 is SGDLS, CDR2 YYNGEE, per germline. The CDR3 region has the DNA TGTGCCAGCAGCCTCCGGGGTGGCTACACCTTC. As protein: CASSLRGGYTF.

The chain combines TRBV7-2 with TRBJ1-2; 7 positions agree with TRBD1. The CDR3 is 13 residues long. Germline CDR1 reads SGHTA; CDR2 reads FQGNSA. The J segment lost 10 bases and the V segment lost 3 bases, leaving 8 bases of the junction unmatched. The CDR3 protein is CASSLRRGRDYTF. The DNA for the CDR3 is TGTGCCAGCAGCTTGAGGAGGGGGCGCGACTACACCTTC.

V is TRBV7-2 and J is TRBJ2-7, with 7 bases matching TRBD2. Trimming removed 5 bases from V and 2 bases from J; junction bases left unmatched: 6. The CDR3 loop spans 14 amino acids. Germline V gene sequence: CDR1 SGHTA, CDR2 FQGNSA. Written as DNA, the CDR3 is TGTGCCAGCAGCCCTTCCGCGGGAGCCTACGAGCAGTACTTC. Its translation is CASSPSAGAYEQYF.

J is TRBJ2-1 and V is TRBV28; 9 bases map to TRBD2. With V trimmed by 4 bases and J by 1 base, 5 bases remained unmatched. CDR1 is MDHEN and CDR2 is SYDVKM in the germline V gene. The CDR3 consists of 16 residues. CDR3 nucleotide sequence: TGTGCCAGCAGTTCTGGGACTAGCTTTTCCTACAATGAGCAGTTCTTC. Protein sequence: CASSSGTSFSYNEQFF.

V usage is TRBV7-9 and J usage is TRBJ1-2, with 8 bases aligning to TRBD1. This CDR3 is 15 amino acids long. The trim removed 5 bases at V and 5 bases at J, leaving 10 bases unmatched. Germline lookup yields CDR1 SEHNR and CDR2 FQNEAQ (reference sequence). As DNA, the CDR3 is TGTGCCAGCAGCACGCCAGGGGGCGAGTTGTATGGCTACACCTTC. It encodes CASSTPGGELYGYTF.

V and J are TRBV5-1 and TRBJ2-5, with TRBD1 matching 7 bases. The J call may be mistaken, given a closer DNA end match to TRBJ2-7. The CDR3 totals 15 residues. Germline loops: CDR1 SGHRS, CDR2 YFSETQ. The CDR3, as DNA: TGCGCCAGCAGTCAGGGGGACCTAAGCTCCTACGAGCAGTACTTC. It translates to CASSQGDLSSYEQYF.

The chain joins TRBV11-2 to TRBJ2-7; D remains unclear. Trimming stripped 1 base from V and 3 bases from J, with 4 bases between. CDR3 length equals 12 residues. From germline, CDR1 is SGHAT and CDR2 FQNNGV. In DNA form, the CDR3 reads TGTGCCAGCAGCTTAGTCGGCTACGAGCAGTACTTC. This gives the protein CASSLVGYEQYF.

The chain is built from TRBV5-6 and TRBJ1-2; TRBD1 matches at 8 bases. From germline, CDR1 is SGHDT and CDR2 YYEEEE. V was pared by 6 bases and J by 3 bases, with 4 bases of the junction left unmatched. CDR3 length: 13 amino acids. The CDR3 loop reads CASNPTGDYGYTF. The CDR3 DNA follows: TGTGCCAGCAACCCGACAGGGGACTATGGCTACACCTTC.

The chain is built from TRBV5-4 and TRBJ2-5; the match to TRBD1 covers 7 bases. The CDR3 extends over 15 amino acids. Per germline, CDR1 SGHNT and CDR2 YYREEE (reference sequence). V gave up 1 base and J gave up 4 bases; unmatched junction bases: 7. The CDR3 nucleotides are TGTGCCAGCAGCTTGAAAGGGCCAGGGGGAGAGACCCAGTACTTC. Translating gives CASSLKGPGGETQYF.

J is TRBJ2-3 and V is TRBV7-8; the D gene is possibly TRBD2 (5 bases). V lost 5 bases and J lost 6, with 15 bases in between. The CDR3 consists of 14 residues. Germline V lookup: CDR1 SGHVS, CDR2 FQNEAQ. The CDR3: CASSRTENGDTQYF. Written as DNA, the CDR3 is TGTGCCAGCAGCCGGACTGAAAACGGCGATACGCAGTATTTT.

This chain uses TRBV19 with TRBJ2-6, with 7 bases fitting TRBD1. V was pared by 4 bases and J by 0 bases, with 3 bases of the junction left unmatched. Germline CDR1 and CDR2: LNHDA and SQIVND (reference sequence). The CDR3 has 16 amino acids. For the CDR3, the DNA is TGTGCCAGTAGTAAGGGACAGCTCTCTGGGGCCAACGTCCTGACTTTC. It codes for CASSKGQLSGANVLTF.